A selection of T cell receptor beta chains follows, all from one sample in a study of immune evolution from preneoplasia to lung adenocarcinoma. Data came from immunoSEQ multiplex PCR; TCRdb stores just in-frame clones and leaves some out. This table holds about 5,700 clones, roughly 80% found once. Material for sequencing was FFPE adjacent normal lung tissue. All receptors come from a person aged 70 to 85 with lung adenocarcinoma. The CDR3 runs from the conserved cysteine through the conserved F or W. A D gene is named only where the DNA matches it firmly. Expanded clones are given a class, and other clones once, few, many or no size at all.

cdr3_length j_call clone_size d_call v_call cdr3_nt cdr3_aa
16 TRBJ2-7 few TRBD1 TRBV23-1 TGCGCCAGCAGTTGGAGATTCGGGACAGGGCCCTACGAGCAGTACTTC CASSWRFGTGPYEQYF
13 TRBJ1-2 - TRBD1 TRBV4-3 TGCGCCAGCAGCCGCAACAGGGGGCAAGGCTACACCTTC CASSRNRGQGYTF
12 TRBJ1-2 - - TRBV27 TGTGCCAGACAGGGTGCCAACTATGGCTACACCTTC CARQGANYGYTF
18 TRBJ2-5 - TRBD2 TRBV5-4 TGTGCCAGCAGCCCCGGGGTAGCGGGATCTAGGTGGAGAGAGACCCAGTACTTC CASSPGVAGSRWRETQYF
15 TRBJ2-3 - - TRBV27 TGTGCCAGCGTTCGCCGCCGTCCTAGCACAGATACGCAGTATTTT CASVRRRPSTDTQYF
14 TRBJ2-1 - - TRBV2 TGTGCCAGCACCGGGCCCGGCGGCCTCAATGAGCAGTTCTTC CASTGPGGLNEQFF
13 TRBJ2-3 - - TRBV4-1 TGCGCCAGCAGCCCAGTGGGAGACCAAACGCAGTATTTT CASSPVGDQTQYF
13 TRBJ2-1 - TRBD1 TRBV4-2 TGTGCCAGCAGCTCCCAGGGGGAGAGTCAGCAGTTCTTC CASSSQGESQQFF
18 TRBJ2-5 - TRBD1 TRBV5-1 TGCGCCAGCAGCTTGGGGTTGATCGGACAGGGCTTCGGAGAGACCCAGTACTTC CASSLGLIGQGFGETQYF
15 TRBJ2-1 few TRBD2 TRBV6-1 TGTGCCAGCATGGGGACTAGCGGGGGCTACAATGAGCAGTTCTTC CASMGTSGGYNEQFF
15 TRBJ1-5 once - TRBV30 TGTGCCTGGAGTGTACAGCCACTGACAGTCCAGCCCCAGCATTTT CAWSVQPLTVQPQHF
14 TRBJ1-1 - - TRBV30 TGTGCCTGGAGTGTACTTAACGGAGGGACTGAAGCTTTCTTT CAWSVLNGGTEAFF
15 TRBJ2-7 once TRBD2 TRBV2 TGTGCCAGCAGTGAAGCTAGCGGGGTCTCCTACGAGCAGTACTTC CASSEASGVSYEQYF
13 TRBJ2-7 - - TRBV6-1 TGTGCCAGCAGTGAAGGACGGAACTACGAGCAGTACTTC CASSEGRNYEQYF
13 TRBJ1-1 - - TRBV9 TGTGCCAGCAGCGGCGGACCGAACACTGAAGCTTTCTTT CASSGGPNTEAFF
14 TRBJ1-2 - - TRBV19 TGTGCCAGTAGTATAACGGATCTTCAGTATGGCTACACCTTC CASSITDLQYGYTF
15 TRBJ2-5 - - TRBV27 TGTGCCAGCAGTTTATCGGTGACGAACCAAGAGACCCAGTACTTC CASSLSVTNQETQYF
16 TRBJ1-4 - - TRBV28 TGTGCCAGCAGTTCGCCGGGAGATCAAACTAATGAAAAACTGTTTTTT CASSSPGDQTNEKLFF
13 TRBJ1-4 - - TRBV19 TGTGCCAGTAGTACTCAAAGAGGTGAAAAACTGTTTTTT CASSTQRGEKLFF
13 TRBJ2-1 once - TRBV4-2 TGTGCCAGCAGCCAAGGACTAGGCAATGAGCAGTTCTTC CASSQGLGNEQFF
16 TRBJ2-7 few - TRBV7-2 TGTGCCAGCAGCTTAGTACCAGGGGCGAAATCCTACGAGCAGTACTTC CASSLVPGAKSYEQYF
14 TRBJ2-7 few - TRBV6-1 TGTGCCAGCAGTGCGACACCGAGCTCCTACGAGCAGTACTTC CASSATPSSYEQYF
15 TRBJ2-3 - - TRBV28 TGTGCCAGCAGTGCTAAGACTAGTTCCACAGATACGCAGTATTTT CASSAKTSSTDTQYF
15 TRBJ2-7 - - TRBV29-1 TGCAGCGTTGAAGATCCGGACAACCCCTACTACGAGCAGTACTTC CSVEDPDNPYYEQYF
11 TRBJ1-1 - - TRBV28 TGTGCCAGCACCAGAGGGGCTGAAGCTTTCTTT CASTRGAEAFF
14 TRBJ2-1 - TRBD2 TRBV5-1 TGCGCCAGCAACGAGCGGGGGGCCTACAATGAGCAGTTCTTC CASNERGAYNEQFF
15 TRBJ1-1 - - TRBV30 TGTGCCTGGAGTGGCCCGGGACTTAAGATGGCTGAAGCTTTCTTT CAWSGPGLKMAEAFF
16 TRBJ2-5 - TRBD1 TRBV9 TGTGCCAGCAGCGGAAGGGGACAGTTGGGGCCAGAGACCCAGTACTTC CASSGRGQLGPETQYF
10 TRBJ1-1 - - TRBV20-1 TGCAGTGCTCCGGGACCCGGGGCTTTCTTT CSAPGPGAFF
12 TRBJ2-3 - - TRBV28 TGTGCCAGCAGTCTCCCCCGTCGCGCGCAGTATTTT CASSLPRRAQYF
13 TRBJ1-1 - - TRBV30 TGTGCCTGGAGCTACGGCGTGAACACTGAAGCTTTCTTT CAWSYGVNTEAFF
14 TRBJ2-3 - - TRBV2 TGTGCCAGCAGTGAAGGTTCCTACACAGATACGCAGTATTTT CASSEGSYTDTQYF
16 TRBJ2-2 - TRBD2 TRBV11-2 TGTGCCAGCAGCCTCTGGACTAGCGGGAGAACCGGGGAGCTGTTTTTT CASSLWTSGRTGELFF
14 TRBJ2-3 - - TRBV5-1 TGCGCCAGCAGCCTCCAGACAGTCACAGATACGCAGTATTTT CASSLQTVTDTQYF
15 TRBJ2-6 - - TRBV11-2 TGTGCCAGCAGCTTAGGGCATTCTGGGGCCAACGTCCTGACTTTC CASSLGHSGANVLTF
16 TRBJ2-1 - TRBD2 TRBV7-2 TGTGCCAGCAGCCCCTACCTAGCGGGACTAGACAATGAGCAGTTCTTC CASSPYLAGLDNEQFF
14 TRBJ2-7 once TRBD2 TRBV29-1 TGCAGCGTCGATACTAGCGGGAGCTCCTACGAGCAGTACTTC CSVDTSGSSYEQYF
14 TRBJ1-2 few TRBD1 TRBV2 TGTGCCAGCAGTGAAATACAGGGGACCTATGGCTACACCTTC CASSEIQGTYGYTF
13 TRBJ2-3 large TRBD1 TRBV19 TGTGCCAGTAGTACCACAGGGGTAGATACGCAGTATTTT CASSTTGVDTQYF
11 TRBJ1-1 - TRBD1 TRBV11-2 TGTGCCAGCAGGGACAGGTCTGAAGCTTTCTTT CASRDRSEAFF
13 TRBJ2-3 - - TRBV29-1 TGCAGCGTTGACAGGATTAGCACAGATACGCAGTATTTT CSVDRISTDTQYF
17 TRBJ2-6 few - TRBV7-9 TGTGCCAGCAGCCAACAAGCCGGAACAGCTGGGGCCAACGTCCTGACTTTC CASSQQAGTAGANVLTF
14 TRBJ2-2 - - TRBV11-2 TGTGCCAGCAGCTTAAATGCCGGGACCGGGGAGCTGTTTTTT CASSLNAGTGELFF
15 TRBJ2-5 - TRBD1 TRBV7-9 TGTGCCAGCAGCTTTACCCCGACAGGGCAGGAGACCCAGTACTTC CASSFTPTGQETQYF
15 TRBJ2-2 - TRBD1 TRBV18 TGTGCCAGCTCATTCGAGGGGGCAGTCACCGGGGAGCTGTTTTTT CASSFEGAVTGELFF
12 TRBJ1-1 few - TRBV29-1 TGCAGCGTTGAAGTCGAGGGTTACGAAGCTTTCTTT CSVEVEGYEAFF
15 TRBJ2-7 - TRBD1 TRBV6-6 TGTGCCAGCAGTTCACCCGGGACAGGCTACGAAGAGCAGTACTTC CASSSPGTGYEEQYF
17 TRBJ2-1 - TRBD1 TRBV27 TGTGCCAGCAGTTTGTTCGCCCCGGGACAGGGCTTCAATGAGCAGTTCTTC CASSLFAPGQGFNEQFF
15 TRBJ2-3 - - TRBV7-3 TGTGCCAGCAGCTTAAGGGGGGCACTTGGGGATACGCAGTATTTT CASSLRGALGDTQYF
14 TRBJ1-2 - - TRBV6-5 TGTGCCAGCAGTTACGGCAGAAATGTCTATGGCTACACCTTC CASSYGRNVYGYTF
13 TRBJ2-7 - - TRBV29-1 TGCAGCGTTGAAACAGGGTCGGCCTACGAGCAGTACTTC CSVETGSAYEQYF
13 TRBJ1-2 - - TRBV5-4 TGTGCCAGCACCCCTCGGGCAGAGAATGGCTACACCTTC CASTPRAENGYTF
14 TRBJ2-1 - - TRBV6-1 TGTGCCAGCGTACTAGCAATCTCCTACAATGAGCAGTTCTTC CASVLAISYNEQFF
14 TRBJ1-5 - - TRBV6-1 TGTGCCAGCACCCTCTCAGGGGAGGCCGGGCCCCAGCATTTT CASTLSGEAGPQHF
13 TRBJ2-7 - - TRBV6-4 TGTGCCGGGCGTGCGGGGGCGTCCGCCGAGCAGTACTTC CAGRAGASAEQYF
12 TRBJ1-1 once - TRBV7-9 TGTGCCAGCAGCTTTGGGGACACTGAAGCTTTCTTT CASSFGDTEAFF
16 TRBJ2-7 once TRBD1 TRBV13 TGTGCCAGCAGCTTTGCCCGGACAGGTTTGAATTACGAGCAGTACTTC CASSFARTGLNYEQYF